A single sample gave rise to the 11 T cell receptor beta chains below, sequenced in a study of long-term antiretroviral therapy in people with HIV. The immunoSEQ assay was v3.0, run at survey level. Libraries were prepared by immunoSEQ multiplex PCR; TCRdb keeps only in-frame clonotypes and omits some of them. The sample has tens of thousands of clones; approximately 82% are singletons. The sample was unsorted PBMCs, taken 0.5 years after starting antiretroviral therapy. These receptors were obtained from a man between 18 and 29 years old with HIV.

The chain's CDR3 is CASTHWGEGETQYF. CDR3 DNA sequence: TGTGCCAGCACCCACTGGGGGGAGGGAGAGACCCAGTACTTC. The V and J genes are TRBV7-6 and TRBJ2-5; TRBD2 aligns across 7 bases. This CDR3 is 14 amino acids long. V shed 7 bases, J shed 4 bases, and the junction held 9 bases outside the gene matches. Germline assignment: CDR1 SGHVS and CDR2 FNYEAQ.

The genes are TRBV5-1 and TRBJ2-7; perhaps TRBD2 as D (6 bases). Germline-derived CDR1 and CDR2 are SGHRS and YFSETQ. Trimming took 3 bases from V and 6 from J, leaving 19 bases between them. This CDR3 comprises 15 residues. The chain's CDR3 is CASSYLRDPPGEQYF. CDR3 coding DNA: TGCGCCAGCAGCTACCTGCGGGACCCCCCGGGCGAGCAGTACTTC.

CDR3 nucleotides: TGTGCCTGGAGTGTAGGGGGGACGCAGCCCCAGCATTTT. It encodes CAWSVGGTQPQHF. The chain carries TRBV30 and TRBJ1-5; D possibly corresponds to TRBD1 (6 bases). The CDR3 contains 13 residues. From germline, CDR1 is GTSNPN and CDR2 SVGIG (reference sequence). The V gene lost 0 bases and the J gene lost 7 bases, with 10 bases spanning the gap.

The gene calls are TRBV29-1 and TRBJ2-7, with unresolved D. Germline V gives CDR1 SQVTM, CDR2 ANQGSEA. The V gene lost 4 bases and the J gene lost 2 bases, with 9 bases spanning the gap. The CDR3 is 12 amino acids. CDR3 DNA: TGCAGCGTTGCTGCCTCAACCTACGAGCAGTACTTC. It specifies CSVAASTYEQYF.

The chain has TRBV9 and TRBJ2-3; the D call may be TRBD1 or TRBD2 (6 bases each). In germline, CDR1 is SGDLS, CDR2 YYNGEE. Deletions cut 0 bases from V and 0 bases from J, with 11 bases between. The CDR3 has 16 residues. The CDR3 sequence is CASSVGGAASTDTQYF. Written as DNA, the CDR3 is TGTGCCAGCAGCGTAGGGGGGGCCGCTAGCACAGATACGCAGTATTTT.

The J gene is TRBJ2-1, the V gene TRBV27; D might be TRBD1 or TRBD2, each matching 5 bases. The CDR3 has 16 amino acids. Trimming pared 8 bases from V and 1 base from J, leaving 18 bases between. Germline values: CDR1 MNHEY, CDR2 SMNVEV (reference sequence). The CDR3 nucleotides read TGTGCCAGCCATAGGGGCGGAGGTAGGTCCTACAATGAGCAGTTCTTC. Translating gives CASHRGGGRSYNEQFF.

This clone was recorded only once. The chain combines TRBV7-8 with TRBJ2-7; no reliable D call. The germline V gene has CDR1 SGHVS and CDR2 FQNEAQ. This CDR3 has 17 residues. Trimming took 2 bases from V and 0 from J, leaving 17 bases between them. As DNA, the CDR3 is TGTGCCAGCAGCTTACCTACAGTGACCTACAGCTCCTACGAGCAGTACTTC. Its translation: CASSLPTVTYSSYEQYF.

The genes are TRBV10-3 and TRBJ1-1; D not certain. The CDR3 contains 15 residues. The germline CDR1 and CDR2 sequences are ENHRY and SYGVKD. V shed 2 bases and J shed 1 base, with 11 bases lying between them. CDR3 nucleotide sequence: TGTGCCATCAGTGAGCCCCATGGGGAGAACACTGAAGCTTTCTTT. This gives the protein CAISEPHGENTEAFF.

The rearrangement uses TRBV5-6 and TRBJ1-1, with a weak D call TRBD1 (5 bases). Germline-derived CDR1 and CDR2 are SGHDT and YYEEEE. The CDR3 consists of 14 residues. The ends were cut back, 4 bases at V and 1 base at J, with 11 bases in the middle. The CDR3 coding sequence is TGTGCCAGCAGCCTCGGGACGGGGAACACTGAAGCTTTCTTT. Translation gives CASSLGTGNTEAFF.

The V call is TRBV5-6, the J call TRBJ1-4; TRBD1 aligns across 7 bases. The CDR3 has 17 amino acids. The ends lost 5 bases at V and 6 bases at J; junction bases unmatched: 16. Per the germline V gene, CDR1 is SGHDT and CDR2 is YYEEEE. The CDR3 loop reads CASRHTTTGTYDEKLFF. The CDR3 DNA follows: TGTGCCAGCAGACACACGACGACAGGGACATATGATGAAAAACTGTTTTTT.

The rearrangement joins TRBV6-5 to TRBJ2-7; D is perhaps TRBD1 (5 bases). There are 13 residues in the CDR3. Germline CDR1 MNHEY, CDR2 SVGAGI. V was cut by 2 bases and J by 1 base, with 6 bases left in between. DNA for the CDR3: TGTGCCAGCAGTTACAGGGGTTCCTACGAGCAGTACTTC. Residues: CASSYRGSYEQYF.